Following are 17 T cell receptor beta chains from one sample sequenced in a study of spatial heterogeneity in lung cancer. Time point indicated: sample taken at primary tumor resection. Findings and caveats of the study: Tumor mutation count correlated with how many alpha and beta TCRs expanded intratumorally.

TCRdb passed the 5' RACE reads through MiXCR, listing each CDR3 protein once. The sample has around 23,000 distinct CDR3 sequences; 5% to 7.5% are singletons. These receptors are not linked to any known antigen. Material: lung tumor tissue, obtained at surgery. The receptors were sampled from a male donor with early-stage non-small cell lung cancer.

This clonotype was observed at least ten times. This chain joins TRBV4-2 and TRBJ2-3; D is ambiguous. This CDR3 spans 14 amino acids. The V and J ends lost 1 base and 3 bases respectively, with 8 bases between them. Germline values: CDR1 LGHNA, CDR2 YNFKEQ. The CDR3 DNA sequence: TGTGCCAGCAGCCAAGGACGTAGTACAGATACGCAGTATTTT. This gives the protein CASSQGRSTDTQYF.

The rearrangement links TRBV30 to TRBJ2-3; 8 bases align to TRBD1. This CDR3 region has 12 residues. The germline V gene encodes CDR1 GTSNPN and CDR2 SVGIG (reference sequence). After removal of 2 bases from V and 14 bases from J, the junction contained 9 bases not matched to a gene. The DNA of the CDR3 is TGTGCCTGGAGTTCCCAGGGGGCTGGTCTGTATTTT. Its translation: CAWSSQGAGLYF. Based on the CDR3 plus reference TRBV30 and TRBJ2-3, the full variable domain is SQTIHQWPATLVQPVGSPLSLECTVEGTSNPNLYWYRQAAGRGLQLLFYSVGIGQISSEVPQNLSASRPQDRQFILSSKKLLLSDSGFYLCAWSSQGAGLYFGPGTRLTVL.

This clonotype was detected a few times. The chain carries TRBV10-3 and TRBJ2-3; D ambiguous. CDR3 length: 15 amino acids. V shed 7 bases and J shed 0 bases, with 14 bases lying between them. Germline V gene sequence: CDR1 ENHRY, CDR2 SYGVKD. CDR3 nucleotides: TGTGCCATCAAGGCCCCAATTGGGAGCACAGATACGCAGTATTTT. Residues: CAIKAPIGSTDTQYF.

The chain carries TRBV14 and TRBJ2-3; D possibly corresponds to TRBD1 (5 bases). V lost 1 base and J lost 1, with 15 bases in between. CDR3 size: 17 residues. Germline assignment: CDR1 SGHDN and CDR2 FVKESK. The chain's CDR3 is CASSQGFRTLCTDTQYF. The CDR3, as DNA: TGTGCCAGCAGCCAAGGTTTTCGGACACTTTGCACAGATACGCAGTATTTT.

This clonotype has a count of ten or more. The V and J genes are TRBV15 and TRBJ1-6; 7 bases are shared with TRBD1. This CDR3 comprises 16 residues. The V and J ends lost 3 bases and 7 bases, in that order; junction bases with no gene match: 9. The germline gives CDR1 LNHNV, CDR2 YYDKDF (reference sequence). The CDR3 region is CATSRQGVGGNSPLHF. The CDR3 DNA reads as TGTGCCACCAGCAGGCAGGGGGTAGGCGGGAATTCACCCCTCCACTTT.

The chain combines TRBV11-1 with TRBJ2-7, with D uncertain. The V and J ends lost 4 bases and 7 bases respectively, with 17 bases between them. The germline V gene has CDR1 SGHAT and CDR2 FQDESV (reference sequence). The CDR3 runs to 14 residues. The CDR3 loop reads CASSSSVGRREQYF. In nucleotides, the CDR3 is TGTGCCAGCAGCTCCTCGGTCGGTCGCCGAGAGCAGTACTTC.

By frequency in the sample, this clonotype is medium-sized. J is TRBJ2-7 and V is TRBV28; D is uncertain. The germline CDR1 and CDR2 sequences are MDHEN and SYDVKM. The CDR3 has 11 residues. Trimming cost V 8 bases and J 0 bases, with 5 bases left between them. For the CDR3, the DNA is TGTGCCAGCTCCTCCTCCTACGAGCAGTACTTC. Protein sequence: CASSSSYEQYF.

The chain carries TRBV7-3 and TRBJ2-3; 9 bases fit TRBD2. Germline CDR1 reads SGHTA; CDR2 reads FQGTGA. Trimming at V came to 3 bases and at J to 3 bases, leaving 10 bases not matched to a gene. CDR3 length: 17 residues. The CDR3 loop reads CASSLAAGGGATDTQYF. The CDR3 nucleotides are TGTGCCAGCAGCTTGGCGGCCGGCGGGGGGGCAACAGATACGCAGTATTTT.

This clonotype occurred many times. CDR3 DNA: TGTGCCAGCACCTCCCAAACCGGGACCCCTAGGTCCTACGAGCAGTACTTC. Its translation is CASTSQTGTPRSYEQYF. The rearrangement uses TRBV6-2 or TRBV6-3 and TRBJ2-7, with D perhaps given as TRBD1 or TRBD2 (5 bases each). Germline CDR1 reads MNHEY; CDR2 reads SVGEGT. Trimming stripped 7 bases from V and 1 base from J, with 23 bases between. CDR3 length: 17 residues.

This clonotype was detected many times. The chain uses TRBV7-2 and TRBJ1-4; weak D call: TRBD1 (5 bases). V lost 5 bases to trimming and J lost 6 bases, with 10 bases between them. The V gene's germline CDR1 is SGHTA and CDR2 FQGNSA. This CDR3 is built from 13 residues. The CDR3 protein is CASSRARDEKLFF. DNA of the CDR3: TGTGCCAGCAGCCGTGCCAGGGATGAAAAACTGTTTTTT.

This clonotype was found many times. This chain joins TRBV7-9 and TRBJ1-2, with D possibly being TRBD1 (5 bases). V dropped 0 bases and J dropped 5 bases, with 10 bases sitting between them. The germline V gene encodes CDR1 SEHNR and CDR2 FQNEAQ (reference sequence). This CDR3 contains 14 residues. The CDR3 is CASSLAAGRYGYTF. The CDR3 DNA reads as TGTGCCAGCAGCTTAGCGGCAGGGAGGTATGGCTACACCTTC.

Within the sample, this clonotype is medium-sized. The CDR3: CASTGSERVNYGYTF. CDR3 DNA sequence: TGTGCCAGCACCGGAAGCGAAAGGGTTAACTATGGCTACACCTTC. The chain carries TRBV28 and TRBJ1-2; D unresolved. This CDR3 spans 15 amino acids. The V and J ends lost 7 bases and 1 base respectively, with 16 bases between them. Germline V gives CDR1 MDHEN, CDR2 SYDVKM.

This clonotype was counted at least ten times. The chain uses TRBV12-3 or TRBV12-4 and TRBJ2-1; tentative D call: TRBD2 (5 bases). The V gene lost 3 bases and the J gene lost 8 bases, with 29 bases spanning the gap. The CDR3 is made up of 19 amino acids. The CDR3 sequence: CASSLRSLYGNTLRDEQFF. In DNA form, the CDR3 reads TGTGCCAGCAGTTTGAGGAGCCTCTACGGGAACACCCTGAGGGATGAGCAGTTCTTC.

This clonotype was observed at least ten times. The chain has TRBV30 and TRBJ2-5; D unresolved. The V and J ends lost 3 bases and 5 bases respectively, with 7 bases between them. Germline V gene lookup returns CDR1 GTSNPN and CDR2 SVGIG (reference sequence). The CDR3 loop spans 11 amino acids. In nucleotides, the CDR3 is TGTGCCTGGAGCGACGGTGAGACCCAGTACTTC. Translated, it gives CAWSDGETQYF.

This clonotype was recorded many times. This chain joins TRBV7-9 and TRBJ1-1; 9 bases map to TRBD1. The CDR3 is made up of 15 amino acids. J lost 0 bases, V lost 4 bases, and 3 bases had no gene match. Per the germline V gene, CDR1 is SEHNR and CDR2 is FQNEAQ (reference sequence). In DNA form, the CDR3 reads TGTGCCAGCAGCTCGGGACAGGGAATGAACACTGAAGCTTTCTTT. It yields the protein CASSSGQGMNTEAFF.

This clonotype was seen repeatedly, ten times or more. V is TRBV7-2 and J is TRBJ1-1; D not certain. The CDR3 covers 14 residues. The ends were cut back, 5 bases at V and 10 bases at J, with 20 bases in the middle. Germline V gene sequence: CDR1 SGHTA, CDR2 FQGNSA. CDR3 amino acids: CASSPLGSRSRAFF. The CDR3 DNA is TGTGCCAGCAGCCCGTTGGGCAGCCGCTCGCGAGCTTTCTTT. The whole variable domain, filled in from reference TRBV7-2 and TRBJ1-1, reads GAGVSQSPSNKVTEKGKDVELRCDPISGHTALYWYRQSLGQGLEFLIYFQGNSAPDKSGLPSDRFSAERTGGSVSTLTIQRTQQEDSAVYLCASSPLGSRSRAFFGQGTRLTVV.

This clonotype was observed at least ten times. V gene TRBV27 combines with J gene TRBJ2-1, with D maybe TRBD1 (6 bases). Trimming took off 6 bases at V and 1 base at J, with 13 bases between the two ends. Germline lookup yields CDR1 MNHEY and CDR2 SMNVEV (reference sequence). This CDR3 region has 15 residues. The CDR3 DNA reads TGTGCCAGCAGCTCTTCTGGACAGTCCTACAATGAGCAGTTCTTC. It specifies CASSSSGQSYNEQFF.